The following is a T cell receptor (beta chain) sequence with its context. A clone one base away is much larger, so this may be a read error. TCRdb reanalysed the reads using MiXCR and keeps one entry per CDR3 protein. The sample lists about 250,000 distinct CDR3 sequences; about 30% were seen once. The sample is drawn from a study of kidney transplant recipient with SARS-CoV-2 infection. Per the germline V gene, CDR1 is KGHDR and CDR2 is SFDVKD. This CDR3 contains 14 residues. Sequencing was performed on a blood sample, taken at baseline and on day 111 from a kidney transplant recipient. The chain uses TRBV24-1 and TRBJ2-5; 7 bases match TRBD1. This TCR came from a young adult male patient who had COVID-19 and was a kidney transplant recipient. Some of these T cells may belong to the graft donor. The CDR3 reads CASSEGDSRFKQYF. In DNA form, the CDR3 reads TGTGCCTCCAGTGAAGGGGACAGCCGTTTTAAGCAGTACTTC.